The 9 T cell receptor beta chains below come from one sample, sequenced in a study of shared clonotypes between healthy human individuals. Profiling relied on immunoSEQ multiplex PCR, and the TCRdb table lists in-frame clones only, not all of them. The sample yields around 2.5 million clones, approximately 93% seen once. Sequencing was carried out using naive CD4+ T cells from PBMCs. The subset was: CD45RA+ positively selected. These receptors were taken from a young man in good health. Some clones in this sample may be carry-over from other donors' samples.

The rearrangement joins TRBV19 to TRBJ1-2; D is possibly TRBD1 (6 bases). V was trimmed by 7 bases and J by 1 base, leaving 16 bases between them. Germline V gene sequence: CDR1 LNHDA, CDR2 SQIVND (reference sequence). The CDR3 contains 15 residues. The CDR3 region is CASTLGQRDNYGYTF. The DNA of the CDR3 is TGTGCCAGTACCCTCGGACAGAGAGATAACTATGGCTACACCTTC.

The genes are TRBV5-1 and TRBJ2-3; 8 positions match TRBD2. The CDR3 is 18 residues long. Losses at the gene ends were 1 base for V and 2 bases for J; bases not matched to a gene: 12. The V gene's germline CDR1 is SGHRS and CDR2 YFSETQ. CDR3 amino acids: CASSLRTSTQGATDTQYF. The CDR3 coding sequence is TGCGCCAGCAGCTTGAGGACTAGCACCCAGGGAGCCACAGATACGCAGTATTTT. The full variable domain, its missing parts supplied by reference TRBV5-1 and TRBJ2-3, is KAGVTQTPRYLIKTRGQQVTLSCSPISGHRSVSWYQQTPGQGLQFLFEYFSETQRNKGNFPGRFSGRQFSNSRSEMNVSTLELGDSALYLCASSLRTSTQGATDTQYFGPGTRLTVL.

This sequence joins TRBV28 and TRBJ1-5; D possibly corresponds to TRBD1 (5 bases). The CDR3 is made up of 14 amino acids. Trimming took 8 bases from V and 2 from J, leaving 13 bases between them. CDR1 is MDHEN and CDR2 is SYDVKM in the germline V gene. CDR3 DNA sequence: TGTGCCAGCGGCTACGGGGGGGGCAATCAGCCCCAGCATTTT. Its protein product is CASGYGGGNQPQHF.

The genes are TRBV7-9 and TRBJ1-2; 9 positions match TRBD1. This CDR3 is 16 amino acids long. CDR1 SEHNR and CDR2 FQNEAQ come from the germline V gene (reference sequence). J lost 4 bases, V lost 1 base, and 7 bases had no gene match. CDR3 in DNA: TGTGCCAGCAGCTTAGATGGGGACAGGGCGTTCTATGGCTACACCTTC. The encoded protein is CASSLDGDRAFYGYTF.

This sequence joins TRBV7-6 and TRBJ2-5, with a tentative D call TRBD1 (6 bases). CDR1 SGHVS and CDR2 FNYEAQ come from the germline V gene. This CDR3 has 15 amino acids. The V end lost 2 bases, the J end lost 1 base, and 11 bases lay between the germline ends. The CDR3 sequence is CASSLTGSSQETQYF. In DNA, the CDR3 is TGTGCCAGCAGCTTAACAGGGTCATCCCAAGAGACCCAGTACTTC.

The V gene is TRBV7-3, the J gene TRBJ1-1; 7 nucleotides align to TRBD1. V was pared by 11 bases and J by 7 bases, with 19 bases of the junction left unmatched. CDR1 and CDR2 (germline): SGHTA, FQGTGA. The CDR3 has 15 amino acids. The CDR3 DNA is TGTGCCGCCCAGGGACAGAGACTGCTCGAACGTGAAGCTTTCTTT. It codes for CAAQGQRLLEREAFF.

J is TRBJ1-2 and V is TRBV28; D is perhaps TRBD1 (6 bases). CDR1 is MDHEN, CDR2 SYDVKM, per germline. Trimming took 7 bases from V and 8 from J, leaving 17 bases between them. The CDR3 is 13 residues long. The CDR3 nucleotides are TGTGCCAGCACCGATAGGGGGGGCGCCGGCTACACCTTC. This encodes CASTDRGGAGYTF.

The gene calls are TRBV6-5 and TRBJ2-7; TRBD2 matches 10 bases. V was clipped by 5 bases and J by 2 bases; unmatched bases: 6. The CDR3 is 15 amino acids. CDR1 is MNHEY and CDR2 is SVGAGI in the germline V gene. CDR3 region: CASSTSGIFPYEQYF. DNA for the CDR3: TGTGCCAGCAGTACTAGCGGGATCTTTCCCTACGAGCAGTACTTC.

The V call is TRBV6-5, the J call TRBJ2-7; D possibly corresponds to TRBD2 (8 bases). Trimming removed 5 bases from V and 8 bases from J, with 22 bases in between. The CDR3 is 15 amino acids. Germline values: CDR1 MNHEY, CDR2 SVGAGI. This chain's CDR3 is CASSTQGTAGEKQYF. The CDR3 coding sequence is TGTGCCAGCAGTACCCAGGGGACAGCGGGGGAGAAGCAGTACTTC.